The 6 T cell receptor beta chains below all came from one sample that was sequenced in a study of identical twins. From the 5' RACE reads, TCRdb called clonotypes with MiXCR, one entry per CDR3 protein. Here the sample spans roughly 1.6 million distinct CDR3 sequences, around a third being singletons. The specimen was cord blood. The receptors stem from a newborn girl in good health.

This clonotype showed up just a few times. This chain uses TRBV14 with TRBJ2-7, with D perhaps matching TRBD2 (6 bases). Germline CDR1 SGHDN, CDR2 FVKESK. This CDR3 has 15 amino acids. Trimming pared 3 bases from V and 0 bases from J, leaving 12 bases between. CDR3 bases: TGTGCCAGCAGCCACGAGGGACTTCACTCCTACGAGCAGTACTTC. It specifies CASSHEGLHSYEQYF. The variable domain in full, with the rest retrieved from reference TRBV14 and TRBJ2-7, is EAGVTQFPSHSVIEKGQTVTLRCDPISGHDNLYWYRRVMGKEIKFLLHFVKESKQDESGMPNNRFLAERTGGTYSTLKVQPAELEDSGVYFCASSHEGLHSYEQYFGPGTRLTVT.

This clonotype appeared a few times. This chain uses TRBV29-1 with TRBJ1-4, with 8 bases that match TRBD1. The CDR3 is 17 amino acids. Germline CDR1 reads SQVTM; CDR2 reads ANQGSEA. Trimming removed 8 bases from V and 0 bases from J; junction bases left unmatched: 14. CDR3 DNA: TGCAGCCCTTGGGACAGGAGGGATAATACAACTAATGAAAAACTGTTTTTT. Translated: CSPWDRRDNTTNEKLFF.

V usage is TRBV4-1 and J usage is TRBJ2-3; 11 bases match TRBD2. Germline V gene data show CDR1 as MGHRA and CDR2 as YSYEKL. The CDR3 totals 17 residues. Trimming cost V 1 base and J 6 bases; bases outside gene matches: 9. The CDR3 nucleotides are TGCGCCAGCAGCCAAGGACGACTAGCGGGGATGTTGGATACGCAGTATTTT. Translating gives CASSQGRLAGMLDTQYF.

This chain links TRBV3-1 with TRBJ1-1; 10 bases align to TRBD1. Trimming cost V 4 bases and J 3 bases; bases outside gene matches: 8. CDR3 size: 16 residues. CDR1 is LGHDT and CDR2 is YNNKEL in the germline V gene (reference sequence). Here the CDR3 reads CASSPRQGAGYTEAFF. The CDR3, as DNA: TGTGCCAGCAGCCCTCGACAGGGGGCTGGGTACACTGAAGCTTTCTTT.

In its sample, this clonotype was seen a few times. The V and J genes are TRBV20-1 and TRBJ1-1; 8 nucleotides line up with TRBD1. This CDR3 comprises 16 residues. Germline lookup yields CDR1 DFQATT and CDR2 SNEGSKA (reference sequence). V shed 3 bases and J 4 bases; nucleotides not matched to a gene: 13. The CDR3 nucleotides are TGCAGTGCTAGGAACCCAAGACAGGGGTTGTTCACTGAAGCTTTCTTT. Translating gives CSARNPRQGLFTEAFF.

This clonotype was detected only a few times. The genes are TRBV20-1 and TRBJ2-6; 10 bases are shared with TRBD2. This CDR3 region has 17 residues. Germline V gene lookup returns CDR1 DFQATT and CDR2 SNEGSKA (reference sequence). V trimming: 3 bases; J trimming: 0 bases; junction bases outside the gene matches: 5. The CDR3 coding sequence is TGCAGTGCTAGTCGGACTAGCGGAGTCTCTGGGGCCAACGTCCTGACTTTC. This translates into CSASRTSGVSGANVLTF.